This TCR beta chain emerged from a study of blood T cell repertoires in COVID-19. On the study more broadly: Some COVID-19 samples were acute and others convalescent; all came from the United States, Italy and Spain.

The CDR3 is 17 residues long. V trimming: 0 bases; J trimming: 8 bases; junction bases outside the gene matches: 12. Germline loops: CDR1 SGHTA, CDR2 FQGTGA. Per the study methods: Reference gene primer amplification in the assay estimated nucleated cell counts. Clones were sequenced by immunoSEQ multiplex PCR, and TCRdb holds only the in-frame ones, with some missing. That table furnishes V, J and clone size, whereas the DNA furnished D and trimming. The profile shows fewer than 150,000 clones, around nine tenths of them singletons. The chain recombines TRBV7-3 with TRBJ2-1; 8 bases fit TRBD2. Sequenced material: peripheral blood. This clonotype was obtained from a woman between 40 and 50 years old with acute or convalescent COVID-19. Here the CDR3 DNA reads TGTGCCAGCAGCTTAACGTCAGGGAGCGGGAGTAGCCATGAGCAGTTCTTC. Its protein is CASSLTSGSGSSHEQFF.